This is a list of T cell receptor beta chains from one sample in a study of early T cells in non-severe SARS-CoV-2 infection. MiXCR, applied by TCRdb to the 5' RACE reads, yields one record per CDR3 protein. The top ten hold approximately 9.4% of the sample, which has around 56,000 distinct CDR3 sequences, under 15% seen once. The specimen comprised whole blood, sampled at baseline. The receptors originated from an adult who was a healthcare worker with PCR-confirmed SARS-CoV-2 infection or an uninfected control (not recorded which). Each CDR3 is given with its conserved first and last residue. Each record gives: V gene, clone size, D gene, J gene, CDR3 protein, CDR3 DNA. D genes are given only for firm matches. Only some rows state a clone size, as once, few, many or a class for expanded clones.

TRBV29-1	NA	NA	TRBJ1-2	CSVLREEDGYTF	TGCAGCGTTCTCAGGGAGGAGGATGGCTACACCTTC
TRBV6-1	many	NA	TRBJ2-7	CASITAPAAEEQYF	TGTGCCAGCATTACCGCCCCCGCGGCGGAAGAGCAGTACTTC
TRBV6-6	NA	NA	TRBJ2-7	CASSPLAGQVEQYF	TGTGCCAGCAGCCCTTTAGCGGGACAGGTCGAGCAGTACTTC
TRBV7-6	NA	TRBD1	TRBJ1-1	CASSSPWDRGRMNTEAFF	TGTGCCAGCAGCTCGCCTTGGGACAGGGGGCGCATGAACACTGAAGCTTTCTTT
TRBV5-8	few	NA	TRBJ1-1	CASSLVRLLRTTEAFF	TGTGCCAGCAGCTTGGTACGCCTGCTGCGGACCACTGAAGCTTTCTTT
TRBV20-1	few	TRBD2	TRBJ2-3	CSARDYRLAGGTDTQYF	TGCAGTGCTAGAGATTACCGTCTAGCGGGGGGAACAGATACGCAGTATTTT
TRBV6-1	NA	NA	TRBJ1-1	CASSEDPPFTEAFF	TGTGCCAGCAGTGAGGATCCCCCCTTTACTGAAGCTTTCTTT
TRBV20-1	medium-sized	TRBD1	TRBJ2-7	CSARDPGGPSGYEQYF	TGCAGTGCTAGGGATCCAGGGGGCCCCTCCGGGTACGAGCAGTACTTC
TRBV27	NA	NA	TRBJ2-2	CASSLENTGELFF	TGTGCCAGCAGTCTAGAGAACACCGGGGAGCTGTTTTTT
TRBV6-2/TRBV6-3	many	TRBD2	TRBJ2-7	CASSPTLAGYYEQYF	TGTGCCAGCAGTCCCACACTAGCGGGGTATTACGAGCAGTACTTC
TRBV6-2/TRBV6-3	many	NA	TRBJ2-7	CASGNSFYEQYF	TGTGCCAGCGGGAACAGTTTCTACGAGCAGTACTTC
TRBV20-1	few	TRBD2	TRBJ2-7	CSARHSGGAYEQYF	TGCAGTGCTCGGCATAGCGGGGGGGCCTACGAGCAGTACTTC
TRBV28	few	TRBD1	TRBJ1-5	CASSEPGQGDLNQPQHF	TGTGCCAGCAGTGAGCCTGGACAGGGAGACCTCAATCAGCCCCAGCATTTT
TRBV20-1	few	TRBD1	TRBJ1-2	CSASNSGQGDGYTF	TGCAGTGCTAGCAATTCGGGACAGGGAGACGGCTACACCTTC
TRBV5-1	many	TRBD2	TRBJ2-3	CASRPGGEGDTQYF	TGCGCCAGCCGACCGGGAGGAGAGGGAGATACGCAGTATTTT
TRBV27	NA	TRBD1	TRBJ2-7	CASSLKGQAAYEQYF	TGTGCCAGCAGTCTAAAAGGACAGGCCGCCTACGAGCAGTACTTC
TRBV20-1	NA	TRBD1	TRBJ1-1	CSAMDREGHTEAFF	TGCAGTGCGATGGACAGGGAGGGACACACTGAAGCTTTCTTT
TRBV5-1	NA	NA	TRBJ2-1	CASSLGHSALADNEQFF	TGCGCCAGCAGCTTGGGCCACTCAGCACTGGCGGACAATGAGCAGTTCTTC
TRBV7-9	few	NA	TRBJ1-2	CASSLGIARDGYTF	TGTGCCAGCAGCTTAGGGATTGCGAGAGATGGCTACACCTTC
TRBV7-7	many	TRBD1	TRBJ2-7	CASSKFTGQGSHEQYF	TGTGCTAGCAGCAAATTCACGGGACAGGGATCCCACGAGCAGTACTTC
TRBV7-3	NA	NA	TRBJ1-1	CASSLNSRGNTEAFF	TGTGCCAGCAGCTTAAATTCGCGGGGTAACACTGAAGCTTTCTTT
TRBV2	few	NA	TRBJ1-4	CANGGTLNEKLFF	TGTGCCAACGGGGGAACACTAAATGAAAAACTGTTTTTT
TRBV6-5	NA	NA	TRBJ1-1	CASSTILNTEAFF	TGTGCCAGCAGTACCATCCTAAACACTGAAGCTTTCTTT
TRBV7-9	NA	NA	TRBJ1-1	CASSLWLSTEAFF	TGTGCCAGCAGCTTGTGGCTGAGCACTGAAGCTTTCTTT
TRBV7-6	many	NA	TRBJ2-3	CASSEAGGATDTQYF	TGTGCCAGCAGCGAAGCAGGGGGGGCAACAGATACGCAGTATTTT
TRBV20-1	many	NA	TRBJ2-2	CSAIKSGELFF	TGCAGTGCCATCAAAAGCGGGGAGCTGTTTTTT
TRBV5-1	few	TRBD2	TRBJ2-3	CATRDSGDLTDTQYF	TGCGCTACCCGGGATAGCGGGGATCTCACAGATACGCAGTATTTT
TRBV5-5	once	NA	TRBJ1-5	CASSFLQGRFDQPQHF	TGTGCCAGCAGCTTCCTTCAGGGGCGGTTTGATCAGCCCCAGCATTTT
TRBV5-1	many	TRBD1	TRBJ1-2	CASSWDRAESNYGYTF	TGCGCCAGCAGCTGGGACAGAGCAGAGTCTAACTATGGCTACACCTTC
TRBV7-9	NA	NA	TRBJ1-5	CASSLAGGPQPQHF	TGTGCCAGCAGCTTAGCCGGGGGGCCTCAGCCCCAGCATTTT
TRBV7-2	NA	NA	TRBJ1-6	CASSLVGGYNSPLHF	TGTGCCAGCAGCTTAGTGGGGGGCTATAATTCACCCCTCCACTTT
TRBV7-2	many	TRBD1	TRBJ1-2	CASSHRGQGHGYTF	TGTGCCAGCAGCCACCGGGGACAGGGGCACGGCTACACCTTC
TRBV27	many	TRBD1	TRBJ2-7	CASSLGTAYEQYF	TGTGCCAGCAGTTTGGGGACAGCCTACGAGCAGTACTTC